This T cell receptor beta chain was sequenced during a study of CD8 T cells in ankylosing spondylitis (dated 2017 in TCRdb). About the study as a whole: To find TCR variants linked to disease, the study profiled T cell receptor beta repertoires in ankylosing spondylitis patients and healthy donors. Peripheral blood was sampled, and synovial fluid was also collected from ankylosing spondylitis patients. The whole study cohort included 108 healthy donors and roughly 24 ankylosing spondylitis patients.

This clonotype was detected a few times. No cognate antigen has been identified for it. Per-base qualities were not stored, and no clone one base away is much larger. Instrument on record: Illumina HiSeq 2500. TCR beta libraries were prepared by quantitative 5'-RACE with molecular barcodes. Per the original workflow: Disease-linked TCR variants were identified with a new computational method built on a probabilistic model of VDJ rearrangement. Clones were called with MiXCR by TCRdb after fastp trimmed the public reads at Q25, and only in-frame beta chains were retained. Every distinct CDR3 protein forms one entry, paired with its most common genes and DNA. The V and J calls were determined by TCRdb, not by the authors. Recorded for this sample are over 450,000 distinct CDR3 sequences; roughly an eighth of them occurred a single time. The ten largest make up nearly 7% of the sample. Here is what the overall study found, with its caveats: The disease-linked clones were reported to be significantly enriched in matched synovial fluid samples from ankylosing spondylitis patients. A TCR beta motif made up of fewer than 10 highly homologous amino acid variants appeared to be characteristic of blood from ankylosing spondylitis patients. The disease-linked clones showed a CD8+ phenotype and occurred at relatively low frequencies in peripheral blood. Some of the motif variants had been reported before in the synovial fluid and blood of reactive arthritis patients, a finding that suggests common disease-initiation mechanisms.

The germline ends are 9 bases apart after V is trimmed by 6 bases and J by 0 bases. Via the germline V gene (reference sequence), CDR1 is DFQATT and CDR2 SNEGSKA. The CDR3, from cysteine to phenylalanine, totals 14 residues. Only CDR3 DNA remains: 42 bases, in frame from the first base. The material sequenced was blood, either unsorted or a sorted T cell fraction (not recorded which). The receptor was derived from a male donor with ankylosing spondylitis. The chain couples TRBV20-1 to TRBJ2-6, with the identity of the D gene unclear. This receptor has the CDR3 CSAPRSSGANVLTF. The bases read TGCAGTGCCCCTCGGAGCTCTGGGGCCAACGTCCTGACTTTC.